These T cell receptor beta chains were read from a single sample in a study of blood T cells in healthy people across ages. MiXCR, applied by TCRdb to the 5' RACE reads, yields one record per CDR3 protein. The table records approximately 690,000 distinct CDR3 sequences, around 54% of them present only once. Input material: blood. The receptors originated from a man in his fifties or sixties in good health. CDR3s include the opening cysteine and the closing phenylalanine or tryptophan. The D gene is left open where the match is weak. A clone size is listed for some rows: how often the clone was seen (once, few, many), or a class if it is expanded.

TRBV25-1,TRBJ2-1,.,.,CASSEPNRAYNEQFF,TGTGCCAGCAGTGAACCGAACCGGGCTTACAATGAGCAGTTCTTC
TRBV2,TRBJ1-5,.,.,CASSGRVNNQPQHF,TGTGCCAGCAGTGGACGGGTCAACAATCAGCCCCAGCATTTT
TRBV7-2,TRBJ2-5,.,.,CASSSGAETQYF,TGTGCCAGCAGTTCAGGCGCTGAGACCCAGTACTTC
TRBV25-1,TRBJ2-5,.,.,CASSLTNRETQYF,TGTGCCAGCAGTCTGACAAACCGCGAGACCCAGTACTTC
TRBV15,TRBJ2-7,few,TRBD1,CATSREGQGAYEQYF,TGTGCCACCAGCAGAGAGGGACAGGGGGCCTACGAGCAGTACTTC
TRBV4-1,TRBJ2-3,.,.,CASSRGLTDTQYF,TGCGCCAGCAGCCGAGGACTCACAGATACGCAGTATTTT
TRBV12-3/TRBV12-4,TRBJ2-1,.,TRBD2,CASTTTGLAGGNEQFF,TGTGCCAGCACTACGACGGGACTAGCGGGGGGGAATGAGCAGTTCTTC
TRBV14,TRBJ2-3,.,.,CASSQDGTAMATDTQYF,TGTGCCAGCAGCCAAGATGGGACCGCGATGGCCACAGATACGCAGTATTTT
TRBV20-1,TRBJ2-1,.,.,CSASRGWADPATKKFF,TGCAGTGCTAGTCGAGGGTGGGCCGACCCGGCCACCAAAAAGTTCTTC
TRBV7-2,TRBJ2-4,few,TRBD1,CASSLDRGLIQYF,TGTGCCAGCAGCCTAGACAGGGGGCTCATTCAGTACTTC
TRBV5-1,TRBJ2-7,few,.,CASSLDSGIEQYF,TGCGCCAGCAGCTTGGATTCCGGGATCGAGCAGTACTTC
TRBV4-1,TRBJ2-1,.,.,CASSQLLDNEQFF,TGCGCCAGCAGCCAACTTTTGGACAATGAGCAGTTCTTC
TRBV3-1,TRBJ2-5,.,.,CASSPVRAQETQYF,TGTGCCAGCAGCCCGGTTAGGGCGCAAGAGACCCAGTACTTC
TRBV12-3/TRBV12-4,TRBJ2-1,.,.,CASSLSDSYNEQFF,TGTGCCAGCAGTTTATCCGACAGCTACAATGAGCAGTTCTTC
TRBV9,TRBJ2-3,few,.,CASSVGGTTDTQYF,TGTGCCAGCAGCGTAGGCGGGACCACAGATACGCAGTATTTT
TRBV20-1,TRBJ2-7,.,.,CSATESGPSYEQYF,TGCAGTGCTACCGAATCAGGGCCCTCCTACGAGCAGTACTTC
TRBV28,TRBJ2-5,few,.,CASSSPGTTQETQYF,TGTGCCAGCAGTTCCCCCGGGACAACCCAAGAGACCCAGTACTTC
TRBV6-6,TRBJ2-3,.,TRBD1,CASSQRDRGPDTQYF,TGTGCCAGCAGCCAAAGGGACAGGGGGCCAGATACGCAGTATTTT
TRBV5-1,TRBJ1-6,.,TRBD1,CASSVGQGSNSPLHF,TGCGCCAGCAGCGTTGGACAGGGCAGTAATTCACCCCTCCACTTT
TRBV4-3,TRBJ2-2,few,.,CASSHGRGQDTGELFF,TGCGCCAGCAGCCATGGGAGGGGGCAGGACACCGGGGAGCTGTTTTTT
TRBV4-1,TRBJ1-1,.,TRBD1,CASSTRQGPGMNTEAFF,TGCGCCAGCAGCACACGACAGGGACCGGGAATGAACACTGAAGCTTTCTTT
TRBV9,TRBJ2-7,.,TRBD2,CASSVALAGLYEQYF,TGTGCCAGCAGCGTAGCTCTAGCGGGGCTCTACGAGCAGTACTTC
TRBV29-1,TRBJ1-2,.,.,CSVTLPVADGYTF,TGCAGCGTTACCCTCCCGGTAGCGGATGGCTACACCTTC
TRBV5-1,TRBJ2-1,.,.,CASSLVRFESSYNEQFF,TGCGCCAGCAGCTTGGTTCGATTCGAGTCTTCCTACAATGAGCAGTTCTTC
TRBV12-3/TRBV12-4,TRBJ2-5,.,TRBD2,CASSRAGGRQETQYF,TGTGCCAGCAGCCGAGCGGGGGGGCGGCAAGAGACCCAGTACTTC
TRBV13,TRBJ2-4,.,TRBD1,CASSTTGGEGKNIQYF,TGTGCCAGCAGCACGACAGGGGGCGAGGGCAAAAACATTCAGTACTTC
TRBV14,TRBJ2-5,few,.,CASSQGWGRNEETQYF,TGTGCCAGCAGCCAAGGGTGGGGACGGAATGAAGAGACCCAGTACTTC
TRBV9,TRBJ2-4,few,TRBD2,CASSVEVGGNIQYF,TGTGCCAGCAGCGTAGAGGTGGGGGGGAACATTCAGTACTTC
TRBV29-1,TRBJ1-2,.,.,CSVAKVGHGGYTF,TGCAGCGTTGCGAAGGTTGGGCACGGGGGCTACACCTTC
TRBV2,TRBJ2-5,.,TRBD2,CASSDRLARETQYF,TGTGCCAGCAGTGATAGACTAGCTAGGGAGACCCAGTACTTC
TRBV7-2,TRBJ1-2,.,.,CASSTGQRAYGYTF,TGTGCCAGCAGCACCGGACAGCGAGCCTATGGCTACACCTTC
TRBV4-1,TRBJ1-6,few,.,CASSQDWDHTNSPLHF,TGCGCCAGCAGCCAAGATTGGGACCACACCAATTCACCCCTCCACTTT
TRBV6-1,TRBJ2-5,few,TRBD2,CASSGGGPQETQYF,TGTGCCAGCAGTGGGGGAGGGCCACAAGAGACCCAGTACTTC
TRBV5-6,TRBJ2-1,once,TRBD2,CASSPPSRSGGANEQFF,TGTGCCAGCAGCCCACCCTCGCGAAGCGGGGGGGCCAATGAGCAGTTCTTC
TRBV2,TRBJ1-1,.,TRBD1,CASSTTGGYTEAFF,TGTGCCAGCAGTACCACAGGGGGCTACACTGAAGCTTTCTTT